Below, 5 T cell receptor beta chains from the same sample are listed, as sequenced in a study of blood T cell repertoires in COVID-19. Some clones are missing from TCRdb's copy, which holds only in-frame ones; the method was immunoSEQ multiplex PCR. The sample records about 160,000 clones, around 80% being singletons. The sequencing sample was made of peripheral blood. The receptors derive from a man aged 55 to 70 with active or convalescent COVID-19.

The chain is built from TRBV5-1 and TRBJ1-3; D gene uncertain. The CDR3 is 16 residues long. Germline CDR1 SGHRS, CDR2 YFSETQ. Trimming removed 5 bases at V and 0 bases at J, with 15 bases between. Here the CDR3 DNA reads TGCGCCAGCAGTTTCCAGCGGAGGTTCTCTGGAAACACCATATATTTT. This encodes CASSFQRRFSGNTIYF.

DNA of the CDR3: TGTGCCAGCAGCCAAGGGACAGGGTACCGTCAGCCCCAGCATTTT. This sequence encodes CASSQGTGYRQPQHF. The J gene is TRBJ1-5, the V gene TRBV3-1 (or the pseudogene TRBV3-2), with 8 bases fitting TRBD1. Germline trimming cut 1 base from V and 6 bases from J; bases unmatched to any gene: 5. The CDR3 has 15 amino acids. Germline values: CDR1 LGHDT, CDR2 YNNKEL (reference sequence).

This chain joins TRBV5-8 and TRBJ2-5; a possible D gene is TRBD2 (7 bases). CDR1 and CDR2 (germline): SGHTS, YDEGEE. The V and J ends lost 4 bases and 2 bases respectively, with 15 bases between them. This CDR3 contains 15 residues. The CDR3: CASSLGGRGQETQYF. The CDR3 coding sequence is TGTGCCAGCAGCCTCGGGGGGCGCGGGCAAGAGACCCAGTACTTC.

V usage is TRBV7-2 and J usage is TRBJ1-4, with unresolved D. With 4 bases removed from V and 0 bases from J, the gap between germline ends came to 9 bases. Germline CDR1 reads SGHTA; CDR2 reads FQGNSA. The CDR3 contains 15 residues. The CDR3 region is CASSSPEATNEKLFF. The CDR3 DNA sequence: TGTGCCAGCAGCTCCCCCGAGGCAACTAATGAAAAACTGTTTTTT.

CDR3 sequence reads: CASSATGTLYGSEAFF. In DNA form, the CDR3 reads TGCGCCAGCAGCGCGACAGGCACTCTTTATGGCTCTGAAGCTTTCTTT. V gene TRBV5-1 combines with J gene TRBJ1-1; maybe TRBD1 (6 bases). CDR3 length: 16 amino acids. Trimming cost V 4 bases and J 6 bases, with 22 bases left between them. Germline loops: CDR1 SGHRS, CDR2 YFSETQ.